This T cell receptor (beta chain) appears in the sequencing data of a study of shared clonotypes between healthy human individuals. Study results and caveats: Inspection by rarefaction showed sorted-subset sequencing to be incomplete despite large depth.

The J segment lost 5 bases and the V segment lost 7 bases, leaving 10 bases of the junction unmatched. The CDR3 covers 14 residues. From germline, CDR1 is SNHLY and CDR2 FYNNEI. As for this clone: Its antigen remains unidentified.

Using immunoSEQ multiplex PCR, the repertoire was profiled, and TCRdb retains in-frame clones only, with some absent. The sample consists of about 520,000 clones, 90% to 97% of them appearing once. Sequencing was performed on naive CD4+ T cells sorted from blood. The subset: CD45RA+ positively selected. The chain couples TRBV2 to TRBJ2-5; 7 nucleotides agree with TRBD2. This TCR was recovered from a woman under 40 in good health. In nucleotides, the CDR3 is TGTGCCAGCATTGGGACTACCGAAGGGGAGACCCAGTACTTC. Protein: CASIGTTEGETQYF.